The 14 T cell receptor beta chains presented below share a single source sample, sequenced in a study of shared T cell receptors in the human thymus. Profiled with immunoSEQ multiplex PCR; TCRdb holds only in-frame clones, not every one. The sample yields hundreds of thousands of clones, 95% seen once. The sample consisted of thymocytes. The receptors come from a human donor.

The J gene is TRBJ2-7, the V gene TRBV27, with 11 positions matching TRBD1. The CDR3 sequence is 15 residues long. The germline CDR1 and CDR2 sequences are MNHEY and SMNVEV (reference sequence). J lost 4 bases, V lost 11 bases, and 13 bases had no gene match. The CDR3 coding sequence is TGTGCCTCTTGGACTATGGACAGGGGGCGTTACGAGCAGTACTTC. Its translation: CASWTMDRGRYEQYF.

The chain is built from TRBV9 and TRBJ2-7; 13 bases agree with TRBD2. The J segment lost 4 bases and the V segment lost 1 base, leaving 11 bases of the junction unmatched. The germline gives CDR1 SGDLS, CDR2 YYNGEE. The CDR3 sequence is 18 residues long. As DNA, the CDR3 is TGTGCCAGCAGCGTAACCTTCAGAGGGACTAGCGGGGATTACGAGCAGTACTTC. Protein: CASSVTFRGTSGDYEQYF.

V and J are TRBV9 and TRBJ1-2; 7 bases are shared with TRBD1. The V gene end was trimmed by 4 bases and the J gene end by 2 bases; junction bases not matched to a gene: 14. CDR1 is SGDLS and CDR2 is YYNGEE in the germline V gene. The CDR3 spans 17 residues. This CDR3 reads CASSSPKRDSENYGYTF. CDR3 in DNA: TGTGCCAGCAGCTCTCCCAAACGGGACAGCGAAAACTATGGCTACACCTTC.

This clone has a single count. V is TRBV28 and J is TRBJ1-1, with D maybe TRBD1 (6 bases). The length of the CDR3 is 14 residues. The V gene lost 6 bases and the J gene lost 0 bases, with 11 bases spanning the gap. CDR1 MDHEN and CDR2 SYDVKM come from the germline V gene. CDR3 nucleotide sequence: TGTGCCAGCAGCAAACAGGGCTTGAACACTGAAGCTTTCTTT. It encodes CASSKQGLNTEAFF.

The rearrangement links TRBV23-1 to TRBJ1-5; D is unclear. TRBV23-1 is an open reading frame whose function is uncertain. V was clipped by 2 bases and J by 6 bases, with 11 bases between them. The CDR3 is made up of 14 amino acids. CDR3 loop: CASSQTGVGQPQHF. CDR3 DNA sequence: TGCGCCAGCAGTCAAACGGGTGTGGGTCAGCCCCAGCATTTT.

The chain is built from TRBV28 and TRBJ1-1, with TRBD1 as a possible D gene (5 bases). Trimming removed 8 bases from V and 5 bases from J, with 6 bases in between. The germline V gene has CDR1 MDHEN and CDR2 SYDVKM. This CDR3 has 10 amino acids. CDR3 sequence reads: CASAGTEAFF. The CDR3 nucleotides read TGTGCCAGCGCAGGGACTGAAGCTTTCTTT. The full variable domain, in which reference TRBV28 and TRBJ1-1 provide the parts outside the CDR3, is DVKVTQSSRYLVKRTGEKVFLECVQDMDHENMFWYRQDPGLGLRLIYFSYDVKMKEKGDIPEGYSVSREKKERFSLILESASTNQTSMYLCASAGTEAFFGQGTRLTVV.

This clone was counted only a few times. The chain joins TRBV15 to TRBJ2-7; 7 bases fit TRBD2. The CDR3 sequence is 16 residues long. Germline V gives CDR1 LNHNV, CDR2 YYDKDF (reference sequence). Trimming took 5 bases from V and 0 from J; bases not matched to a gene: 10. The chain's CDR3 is CATSADWRGSSYEQYF. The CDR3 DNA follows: TGTGCCACCAGCGCGGACTGGCGGGGGAGCTCCTACGAGCAGTACTTC.

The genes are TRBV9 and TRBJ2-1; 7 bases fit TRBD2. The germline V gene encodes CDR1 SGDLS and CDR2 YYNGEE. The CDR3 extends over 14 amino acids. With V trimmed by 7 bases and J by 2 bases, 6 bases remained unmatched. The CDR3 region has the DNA TGTGCCAGCGGTGGGGAGGGCACCTACAATGAGCAGTTCTTC. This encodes CASGGEGTYNEQFF. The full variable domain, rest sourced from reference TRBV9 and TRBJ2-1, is DSGVTQTPKHLITATGQRVTLRCSPRSGDLSVYWYQQSLDQGLQFLIQYYNGEERAKGNILERFSAQQFPDLHSELNLSSLELGDSALYFCASGGEGTYNEQFFGPGTRLTVL.

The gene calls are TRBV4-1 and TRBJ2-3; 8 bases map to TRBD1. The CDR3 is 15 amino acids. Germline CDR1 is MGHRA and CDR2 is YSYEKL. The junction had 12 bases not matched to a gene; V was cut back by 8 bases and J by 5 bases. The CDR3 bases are TGCGCCAGCTCCACAGGGGGGACCGCTGGAGATACGCAGTATTTT. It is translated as CASSTGGTAGDTQYF.

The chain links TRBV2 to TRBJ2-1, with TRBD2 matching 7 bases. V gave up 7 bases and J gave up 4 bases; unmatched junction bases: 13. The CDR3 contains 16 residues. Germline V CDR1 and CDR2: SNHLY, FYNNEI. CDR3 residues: CASTEETGGVYNEQFF. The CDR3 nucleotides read TGTGCCAGCACCGAGGAAACGGGAGGAGTGTACAATGAGCAGTTCTTC.

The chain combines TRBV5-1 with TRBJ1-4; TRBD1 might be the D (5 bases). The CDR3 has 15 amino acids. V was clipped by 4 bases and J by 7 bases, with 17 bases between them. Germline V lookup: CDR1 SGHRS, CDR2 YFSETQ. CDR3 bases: TGCGCCAGCAGCCCGCCGGGACGGGAGGTTGAAAAACTGTTTTTT. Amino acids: CASSPPGREVEKLFF.

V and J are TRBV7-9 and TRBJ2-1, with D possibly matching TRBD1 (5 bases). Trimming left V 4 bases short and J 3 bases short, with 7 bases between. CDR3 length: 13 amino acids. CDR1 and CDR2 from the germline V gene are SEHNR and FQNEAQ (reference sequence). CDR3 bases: TGTGCCAGCAGCTCAGACAGCTACAATGAGCAGTTCTTC. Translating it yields CASSSDSYNEQFF. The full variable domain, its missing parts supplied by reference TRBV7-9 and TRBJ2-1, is DTGVSQNPRHKITKRGQNVTFRCDPISEHNRLYWYRQTLGQGPEFLTYFQNEAQLEKSRLLSDRFSAERPKGSFSTLEIQRTEQGDSAMYLCASSSDSYNEQFFGPGTRLTVL.

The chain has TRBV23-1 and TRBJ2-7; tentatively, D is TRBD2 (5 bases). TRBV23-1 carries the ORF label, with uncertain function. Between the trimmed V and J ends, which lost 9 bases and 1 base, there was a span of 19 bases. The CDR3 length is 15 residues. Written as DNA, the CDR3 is TGCGCCAGTACATACAAGGGCAGGACTTCCTACGAGCAGTACTTC. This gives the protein CASTYKGRTSYEQYF.

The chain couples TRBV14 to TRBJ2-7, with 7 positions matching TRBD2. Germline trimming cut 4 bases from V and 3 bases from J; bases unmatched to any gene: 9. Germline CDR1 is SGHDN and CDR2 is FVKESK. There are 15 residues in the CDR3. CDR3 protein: CASSRRRREYYEQYF. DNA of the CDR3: TGTGCCAGCAGCCGGCGGAGGCGGGAGTACTACGAGCAGTACTTC.